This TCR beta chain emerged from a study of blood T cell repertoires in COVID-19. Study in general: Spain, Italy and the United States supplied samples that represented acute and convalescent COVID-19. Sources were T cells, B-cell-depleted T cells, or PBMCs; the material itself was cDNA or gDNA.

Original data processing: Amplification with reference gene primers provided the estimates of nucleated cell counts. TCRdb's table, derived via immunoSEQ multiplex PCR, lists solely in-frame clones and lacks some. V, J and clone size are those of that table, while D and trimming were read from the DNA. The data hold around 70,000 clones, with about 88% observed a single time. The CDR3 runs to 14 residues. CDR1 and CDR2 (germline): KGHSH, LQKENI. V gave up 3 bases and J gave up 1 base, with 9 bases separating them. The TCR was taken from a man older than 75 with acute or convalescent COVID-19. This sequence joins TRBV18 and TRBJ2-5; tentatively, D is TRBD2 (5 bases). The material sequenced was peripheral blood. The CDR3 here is CASSPGLAQETQYF. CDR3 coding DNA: TGTGCCAGCTCACCTGGACTGGCCCAAGAGACCCAGTACTTC.